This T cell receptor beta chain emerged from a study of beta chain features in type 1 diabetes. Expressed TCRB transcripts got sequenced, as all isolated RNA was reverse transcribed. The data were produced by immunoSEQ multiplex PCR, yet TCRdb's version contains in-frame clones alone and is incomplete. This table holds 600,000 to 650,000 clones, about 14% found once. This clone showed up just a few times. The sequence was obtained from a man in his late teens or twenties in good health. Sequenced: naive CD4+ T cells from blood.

The CDR3 sequence: CASNDGLAGYNEQFF. As DNA, the CDR3 is TGTGCCAGCAACGACGGACTAGCGGGCTACAATGAGCAGTTCTTC. The genes are TRBV2 and TRBJ2-1; 11 bases are shared with TRBD2. Germline lookup yields CDR1 SNHLY and CDR2 FYNNEI. The CDR3 has 15 residues. After removal of 7 bases from V and 3 bases from J, the junction contained 5 bases not matched to a gene.